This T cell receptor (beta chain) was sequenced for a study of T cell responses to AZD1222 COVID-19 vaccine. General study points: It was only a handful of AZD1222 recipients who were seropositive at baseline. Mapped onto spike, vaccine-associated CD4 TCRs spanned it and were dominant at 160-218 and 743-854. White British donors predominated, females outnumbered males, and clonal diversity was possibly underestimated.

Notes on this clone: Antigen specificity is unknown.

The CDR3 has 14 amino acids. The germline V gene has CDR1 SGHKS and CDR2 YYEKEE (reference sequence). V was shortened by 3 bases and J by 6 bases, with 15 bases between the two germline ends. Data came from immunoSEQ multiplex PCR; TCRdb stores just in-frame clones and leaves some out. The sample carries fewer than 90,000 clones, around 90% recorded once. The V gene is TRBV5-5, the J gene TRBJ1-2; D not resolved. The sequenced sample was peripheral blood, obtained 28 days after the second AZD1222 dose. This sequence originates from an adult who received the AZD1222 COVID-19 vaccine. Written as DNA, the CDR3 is TGTGCCAGCAGCTCCAGGACGGAAAAGGATGGCTACACCTTC. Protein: CASSSRTEKDGYTF.